Each of the 8 T cell receptor beta chains below was sequenced from the same sample in a study of Ad26.COV2.S vaccination and SARS-CoV-2 variants. Sequencing was performed with immunoSEQ multiplex PCR; in TCRdb, only in-frame clones are kept and a portion is missing. The sample includes hundreds of thousands of clones, roughly nine tenths seen only once; the top ten take about 6.4%. Treatment described: roughly 19 received Ad26.COV2.S at low or high dose, single or two shots; about 5 received placebo; per-sample allocation not given. Each sample was drawn 63 days after the first injection (of vaccine or placebo). The source was peripheral blood, collected in a trial of Ad26.COV2.S vaccine versus placebo. The source is a person aged 18 to 59 who received the Ad26.COV2.S COVID-19 vaccine or a placebo.

The V gene is TRBV3-1 (or the pseudogene TRBV3-2), the J gene TRBJ1-2; no firm D call. The V and J ends lost 4 bases and 2 bases respectively, with 20 bases between them. CDR1 is LGHDT and CDR2 is YNNKEL in the germline V gene (reference sequence). The CDR3 is made up of 17 amino acids. CDR3 bases: TGTGCCAGCAGCCCTCCTGAAGGTACTGGAGTCAACTATGGCTACACCTTC. This codes for CASSPPEGTGVNYGYTF.

V usage is TRBV5-1 and J usage is TRBJ1-6; D is perhaps TRBD1 (5 bases). Germline values: CDR1 SGHRS, CDR2 YFSETQ. The CDR3 totals 16 residues. The V end lost 0 bases, the J end lost 3 bases, and 10 bases lay between the germline ends. The CDR3 nucleotides read TGCGCCAGCAGCTTGGGAGGGGAGATCTATAATTCACCCCTCCACTTT. Its translation is CASSLGGEIYNSPLHF.

V gene TRBV19 combines with J gene TRBJ2-1; no clear D. V lost 4 bases, J lost 4 bases, and 2 bases lay in between. Germline V gene data show CDR1 as LNHDA and CDR2 as SQIVND (reference sequence). The CDR3 totals 11 residues. The CDR3 loop is CASSRYNEQFF. The CDR3 bases are TGTGCCAGTAGTAGATACAATGAGCAGTTCTTC.

This clone was recorded a few times. The chain employs TRBV9 and TRBJ2-7; 10 nucleotides agree with TRBD1. In germline, CDR1 is SGDLS, CDR2 YYNGEE. This CDR3 comprises 15 residues. V was pared by 4 bases and J by 3 bases, with 7 bases of the junction left unmatched. CDR3 in DNA: TGTGCCAGCAGCCCCTCGGGGACAGGGGTCTACGAGCAGTACTTC. This gives the protein CASSPSGTGVYEQYF.

In DNA form, the CDR3 reads TGCAGCGTTGAAGGAGCCGGGACAGTAAATGGCTACACCTTC. Translation: CSVEGAGTVNGYTF. The chain has TRBV29-1 and TRBJ1-2; 7 bases fit TRBD1. This CDR3 has 14 residues. V was clipped by 1 base and J by 6 bases; unmatched bases: 8. Germline V gives CDR1 SQVTM, CDR2 ANQGSEA.

DNA of the CDR3: TGTGCCAGCAGTCTATCCGAGGGGACCCAGTACTTC. It encodes CASSLSEGTQYF. J is TRBJ2-5 and V is TRBV7-3; D may be TRBD2 (5 bases). This CDR3 region has 12 residues. The germline CDR1 and CDR2 sequences are SGHTA and FQGTGA. The V and J ends lost 6 bases and 7 bases respectively, with 12 bases between them.

The V call is TRBV18, the J call TRBJ2-7; 9 bases align to TRBD2. This CDR3 comprises 14 residues. In germline, CDR1 is KGHSH, CDR2 LQKENI. V gave up 4 bases and J gave up 7 bases; unmatched junction bases: 8. The CDR3 DNA reads TGTGCCAGCTCACGGGCGGGAGGGCCGAGGGAGCAGTACTTC. Its translation: CASSRAGGPREQYF.

The chain employs TRBV9 and TRBJ2-2; D gene ambiguous. Germline V gene data show CDR1 as SGDLS and CDR2 as YYNGEE. The V gene lost 4 bases and the J gene lost 1 base, with 8 bases spanning the gap. This CDR3 has 14 amino acids. CDR3: CASSPRLNTGELFF. The CDR3 bases are TGTGCCAGCAGCCCAAGACTGAACACCGGGGAGCTGTTTTTT.